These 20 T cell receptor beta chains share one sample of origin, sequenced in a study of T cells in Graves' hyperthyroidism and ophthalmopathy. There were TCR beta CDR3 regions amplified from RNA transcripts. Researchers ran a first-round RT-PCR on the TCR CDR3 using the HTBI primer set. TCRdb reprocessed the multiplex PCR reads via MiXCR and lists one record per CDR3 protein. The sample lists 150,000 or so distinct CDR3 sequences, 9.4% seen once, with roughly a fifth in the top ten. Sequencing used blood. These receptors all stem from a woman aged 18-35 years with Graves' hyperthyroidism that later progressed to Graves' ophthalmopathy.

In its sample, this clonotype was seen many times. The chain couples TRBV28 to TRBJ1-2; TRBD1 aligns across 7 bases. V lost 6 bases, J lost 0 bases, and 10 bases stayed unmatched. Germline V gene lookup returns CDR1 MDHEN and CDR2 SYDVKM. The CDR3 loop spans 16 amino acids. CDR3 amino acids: CASRDSGTAPNYGYTF. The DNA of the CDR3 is TGTGCCAGCAGGGATTCCGGGACAGCCCCTAACTATGGCTACACCTTC.

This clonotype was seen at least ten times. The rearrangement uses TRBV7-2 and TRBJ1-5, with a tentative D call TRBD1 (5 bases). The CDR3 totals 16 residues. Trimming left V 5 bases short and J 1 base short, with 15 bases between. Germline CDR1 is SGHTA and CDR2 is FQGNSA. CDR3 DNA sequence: TGTACCAGCAGCCCTCGGACGGGACCAAGCAATCAGCCCCAGCATTTT. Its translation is CTSSPRTGPSNQPQHF.

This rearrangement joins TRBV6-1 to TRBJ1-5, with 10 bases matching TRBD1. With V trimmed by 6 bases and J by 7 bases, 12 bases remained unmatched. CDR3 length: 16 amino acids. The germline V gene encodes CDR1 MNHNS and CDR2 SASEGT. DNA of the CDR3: TGTGCCAGCAGCCTACCAAGACAGGGGGCGCGGCAGCCCCAGCATTTT. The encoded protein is CASSLPRQGARQPQHF.

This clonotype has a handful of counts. Here the CDR3 reads CASSPGTDEAFF. The CDR3 DNA sequence: TGTGCCAGCAGCCCCGGGACAGACGAAGCTTTCTTT. The chain recombines TRBV5-6 with TRBJ1-1; TRBD1 matches at 7 bases. CDR3 size: 12 residues. CDR1 and CDR2 (germline): SGHDT, YYEEEE. With V trimmed by 4 bases and J by 8 bases, 5 bases remained unmatched. Full variable domain (rest looked up from reference TRBV5-6 and TRBJ1-1): DAGVTQSPTHLIKTRGQQVTLRCSPKSGHDTVSWYQQALGQGPQFIFQYYEEEERQRGNFPDRFSGHQFPNYSSELNVNALLLGDSALYLCASSPGTDEAFFGQGTRLTVV.

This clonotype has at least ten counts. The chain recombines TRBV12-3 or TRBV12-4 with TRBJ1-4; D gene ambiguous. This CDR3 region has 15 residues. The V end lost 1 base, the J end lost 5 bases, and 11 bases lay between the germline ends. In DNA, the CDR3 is TGTGCCAGCAGTTTAGGGACTGGGCCCAATGAAAAACTGTTTTTT. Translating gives CASSLGTGPNEKLFF.

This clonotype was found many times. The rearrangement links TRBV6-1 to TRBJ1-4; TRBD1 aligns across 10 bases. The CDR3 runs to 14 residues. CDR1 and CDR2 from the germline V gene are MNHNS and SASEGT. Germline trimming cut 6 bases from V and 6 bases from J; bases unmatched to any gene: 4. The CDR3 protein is CASRYGTGDEKLFF. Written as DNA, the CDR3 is TGTGCCAGCAGATACGGGACAGGGGATGAAAAACTGTTTTTT.

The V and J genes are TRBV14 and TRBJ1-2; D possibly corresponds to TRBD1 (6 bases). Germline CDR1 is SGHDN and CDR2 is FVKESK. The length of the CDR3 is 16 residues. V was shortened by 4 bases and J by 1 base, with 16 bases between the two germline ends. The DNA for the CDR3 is TGTGCCAGCAGCCGGACAGCCACCTTCCTTAACTATGGCTACACCTTC. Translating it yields CASSRTATFLNYGYTF. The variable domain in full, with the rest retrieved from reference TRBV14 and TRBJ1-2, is EAGVTQFPSHSVIEKGQTVTLRCDPISGHDNLYWYRRVMGKEIKFLLHFVKESKQDESGMPNNRFLAERTGGTYSTLKVQPAELEDSGVYFCASSRTATFLNYGYTFGSGTRLTVV.

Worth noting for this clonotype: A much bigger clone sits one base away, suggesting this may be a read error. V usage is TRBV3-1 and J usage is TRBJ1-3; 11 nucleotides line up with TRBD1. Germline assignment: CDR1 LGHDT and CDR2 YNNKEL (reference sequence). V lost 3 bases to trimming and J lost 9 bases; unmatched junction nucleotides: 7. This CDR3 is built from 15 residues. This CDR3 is CASSHTGQGVGTIYF. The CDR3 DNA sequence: TGTGCCAGCAGCCATACGGGACAGGGGGTCGGCACCATATATTTT.

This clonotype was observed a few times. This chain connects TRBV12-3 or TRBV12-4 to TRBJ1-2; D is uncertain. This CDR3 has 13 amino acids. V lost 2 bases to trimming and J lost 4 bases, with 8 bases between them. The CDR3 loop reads CASSLTPVYGYTF. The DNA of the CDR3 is TGTGCCAGCAGTTTAACGCCAGTCTATGGCTACACCTTC.

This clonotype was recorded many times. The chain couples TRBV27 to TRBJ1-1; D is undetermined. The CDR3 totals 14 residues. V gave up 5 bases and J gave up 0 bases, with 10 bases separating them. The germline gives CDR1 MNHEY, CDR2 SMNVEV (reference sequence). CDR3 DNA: TGTGCCAGCAGTCTAACAGTTATGAACACTGAAGCTTTCTTT. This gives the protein CASSLTVMNTEAFF.

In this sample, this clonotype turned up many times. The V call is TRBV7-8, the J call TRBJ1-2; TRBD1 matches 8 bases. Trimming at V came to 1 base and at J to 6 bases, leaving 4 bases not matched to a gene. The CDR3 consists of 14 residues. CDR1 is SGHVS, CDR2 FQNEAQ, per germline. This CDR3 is CASSLGGQGDGYTF. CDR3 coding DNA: TGTGCCAGCAGCTTAGGAGGACAGGGCGATGGCTACACCTTC.

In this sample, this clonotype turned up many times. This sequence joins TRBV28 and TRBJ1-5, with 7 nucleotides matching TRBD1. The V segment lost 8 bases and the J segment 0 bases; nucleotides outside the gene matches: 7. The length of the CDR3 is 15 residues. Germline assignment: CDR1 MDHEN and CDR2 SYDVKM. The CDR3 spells CASGRTGGSNQPQHF. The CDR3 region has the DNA TGTGCCAGCGGAAGGACAGGAGGTAGCAATCAGCCCCAGCATTTT.

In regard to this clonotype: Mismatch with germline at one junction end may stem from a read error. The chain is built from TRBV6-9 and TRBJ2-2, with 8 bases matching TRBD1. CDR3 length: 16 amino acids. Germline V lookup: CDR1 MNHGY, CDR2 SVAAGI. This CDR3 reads CASSWEQGVNTGELSF. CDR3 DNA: TGTGCCAGCAGTTGGGAACAGGGGGTGAACACCGGGGAGCTGTCTTTT.

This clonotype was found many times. CDR3 bases: TGCAGTGCTAGAGATCCGGGGGTTAGCACAGATACGCAGTATTTT. It translates to CSARDPGVSTDTQYF. This chain links TRBV20-1 with TRBJ2-3, with D maybe TRBD2 (6 bases). Per germline, CDR1 DFQATT and CDR2 SNEGSKA (reference sequence). The V end was cut by 0 bases, the J end by 0 bases, with 10 bases between. CDR3 length: 15 residues.

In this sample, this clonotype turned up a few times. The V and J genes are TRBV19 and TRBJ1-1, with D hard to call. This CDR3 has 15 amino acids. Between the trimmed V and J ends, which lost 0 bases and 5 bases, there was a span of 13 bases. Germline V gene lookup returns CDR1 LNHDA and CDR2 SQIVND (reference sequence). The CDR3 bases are TGTGCCAGTAGTATAGATGCAGGTTTACGGACTGAAGCTTTCTTT. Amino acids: CASSIDAGLRTEAFF.

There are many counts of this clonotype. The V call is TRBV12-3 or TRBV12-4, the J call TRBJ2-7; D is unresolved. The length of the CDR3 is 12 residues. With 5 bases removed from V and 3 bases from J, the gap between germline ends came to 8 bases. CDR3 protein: CASSPSHYEQYF. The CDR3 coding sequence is TGTGCCAGCAGTCCATCCCACTACGAGCAGTACTTC.

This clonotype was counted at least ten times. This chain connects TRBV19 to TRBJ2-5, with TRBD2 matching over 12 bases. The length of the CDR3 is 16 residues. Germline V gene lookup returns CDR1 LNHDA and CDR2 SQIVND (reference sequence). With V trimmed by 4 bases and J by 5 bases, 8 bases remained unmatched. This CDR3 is CASSSWTSGTRETQYF. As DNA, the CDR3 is TGTGCCAGTAGTAGCTGGACTAGCGGGACCCGGGAGACCCAGTACTTC. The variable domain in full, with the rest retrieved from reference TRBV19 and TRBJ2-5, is DGGITQSPKYLFRKEGQNVTLSCEQNLNHDAMYWYRQDPGQGLRLIYYSQIVNDFQKGDIAEGYSVSREKKESFPLTVTSAQKNPTAFYLCASSSWTSGTRETQYFGPGTRLLVL.

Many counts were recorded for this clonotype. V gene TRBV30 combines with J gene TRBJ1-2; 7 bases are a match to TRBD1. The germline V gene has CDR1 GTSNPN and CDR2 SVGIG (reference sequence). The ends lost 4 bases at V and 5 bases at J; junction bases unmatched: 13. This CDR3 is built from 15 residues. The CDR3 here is CAWIRPTGMGYGYTF. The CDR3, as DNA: TGTGCCTGGATACGTCCGACAGGGATGGGGTATGGCTACACCTTC. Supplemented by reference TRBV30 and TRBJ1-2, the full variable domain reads SQTIHQWPATLVQPVGSPLSLECTVEGTSNPNLYWYRQAAGRGLQLLFYSVGIGQISSEVPQNLSASRPQDRQFILSSKKLLLSDSGFYLCAWIRPTGMGYGYTFGSGTRLTVV.

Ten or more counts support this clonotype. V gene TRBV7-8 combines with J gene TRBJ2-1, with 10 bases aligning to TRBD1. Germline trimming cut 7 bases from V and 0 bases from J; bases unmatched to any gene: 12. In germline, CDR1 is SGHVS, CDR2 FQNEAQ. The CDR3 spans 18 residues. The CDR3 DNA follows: TGTGCCAGCAATCGGGACAGGGGACCTGAAAGCTCCTACAATGAGCAGTTCTTC. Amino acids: CASNRDRGPESSYNEQFF.

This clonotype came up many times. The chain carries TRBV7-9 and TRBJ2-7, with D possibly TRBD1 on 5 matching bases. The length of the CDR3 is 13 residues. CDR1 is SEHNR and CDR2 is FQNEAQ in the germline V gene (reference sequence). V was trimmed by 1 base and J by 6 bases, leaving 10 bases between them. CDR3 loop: CASSLGQGLEQYF. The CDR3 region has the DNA TGTGCCAGCAGCTTAGGTCAGGGCCTCGAGCAGTACTTC.